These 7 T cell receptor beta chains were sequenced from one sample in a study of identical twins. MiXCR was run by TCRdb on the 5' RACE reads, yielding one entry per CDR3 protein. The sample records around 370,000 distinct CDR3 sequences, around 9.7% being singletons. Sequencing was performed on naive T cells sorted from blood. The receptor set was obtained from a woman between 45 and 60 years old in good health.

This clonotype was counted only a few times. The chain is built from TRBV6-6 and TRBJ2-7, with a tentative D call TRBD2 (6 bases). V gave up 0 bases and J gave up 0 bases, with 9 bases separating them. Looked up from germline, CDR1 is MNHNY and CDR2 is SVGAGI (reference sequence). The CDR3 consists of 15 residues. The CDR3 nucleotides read TGTGCCAGCAGTTACTCGGGGGGTAGCTCCTACGAGCAGTACGTC. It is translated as CASSYSGGSSYEQYV.

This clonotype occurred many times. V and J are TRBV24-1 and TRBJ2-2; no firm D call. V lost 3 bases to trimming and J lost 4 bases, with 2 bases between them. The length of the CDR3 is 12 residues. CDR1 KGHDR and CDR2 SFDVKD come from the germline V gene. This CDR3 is CATSDTTGELFF. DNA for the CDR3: TGTGCCACCAGTGATACCACCGGGGAGCTGTTTTTT.

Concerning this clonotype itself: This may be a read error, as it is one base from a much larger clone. The CDR3 coding sequence is TGTGCCAGCAGTGGTGGTTGGGGACAGGGAATGACCGGGGAGCTGTCTTTT. It codes for CASSGGWGQGMTGELSF. The chain has TRBV6-1 and TRBJ2-2, with 9 bases matching TRBD1. This CDR3 spans 17 amino acids. CDR1 and CDR2 (germline): MNHNS, SASEGT.

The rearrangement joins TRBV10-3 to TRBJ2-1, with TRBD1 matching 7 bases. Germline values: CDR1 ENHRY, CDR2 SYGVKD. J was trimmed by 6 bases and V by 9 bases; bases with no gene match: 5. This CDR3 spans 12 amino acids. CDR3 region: CAISGGPNEQFF. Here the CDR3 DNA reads TGTGCCATTTCAGGGGGTCCCAATGAGCAGTTCTTC.

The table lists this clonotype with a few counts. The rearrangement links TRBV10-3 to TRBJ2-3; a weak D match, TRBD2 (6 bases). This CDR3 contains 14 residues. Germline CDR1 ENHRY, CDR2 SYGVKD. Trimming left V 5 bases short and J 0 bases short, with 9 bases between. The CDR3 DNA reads TGTGCCATCAGTTCGGGAGTGAGCACAGATACGCAGTATTTT. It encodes CAISSGVSTDTQYF.

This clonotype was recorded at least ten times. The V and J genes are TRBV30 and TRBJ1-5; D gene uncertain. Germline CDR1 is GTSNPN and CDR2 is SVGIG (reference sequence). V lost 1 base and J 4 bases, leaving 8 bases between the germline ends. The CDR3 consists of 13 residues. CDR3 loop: CAWSGGPNQPQHF. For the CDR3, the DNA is TGTGCCTGGAGTGGGGGTCCTAATCAGCCCCAGCATTTT.

The CDR3 reads CSVAPGQGFTDTQYF. The CDR3 DNA reads as TGCAGCGTTGCTCCGGGACAGGGCTTCACAGATACGCAGTATTTT. The chain links TRBV29-1 to TRBJ2-3, with 9 nucleotides matching TRBD1. Germline CDR1 SQVTM, CDR2 ANQGSEA. There are 15 residues in the CDR3. With V trimmed by 4 bases and J by 2 bases, 7 bases remained unmatched.